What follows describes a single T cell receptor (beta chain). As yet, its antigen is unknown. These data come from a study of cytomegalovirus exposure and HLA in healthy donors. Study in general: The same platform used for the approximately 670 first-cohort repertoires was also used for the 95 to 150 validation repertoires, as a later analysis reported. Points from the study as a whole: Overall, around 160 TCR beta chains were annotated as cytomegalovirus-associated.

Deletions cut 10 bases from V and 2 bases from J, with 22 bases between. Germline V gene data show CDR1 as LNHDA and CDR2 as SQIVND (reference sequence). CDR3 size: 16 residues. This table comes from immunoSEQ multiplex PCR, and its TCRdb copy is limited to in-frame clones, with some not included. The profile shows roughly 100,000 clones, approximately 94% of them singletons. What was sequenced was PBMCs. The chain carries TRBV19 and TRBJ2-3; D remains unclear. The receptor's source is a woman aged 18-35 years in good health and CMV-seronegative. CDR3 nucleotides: TGTGCCACCTCGACTCTTACCACCCTCAACACAGATACGCAGTATTTT. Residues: CATSTLTTLNTDTQYF.